Listed here are 9 T cell receptor beta chains from one sample, sequenced in a study of cytomegalovirus exposure and HLA in healthy donors. The PCR used 60 Vbeta and 13 Jbeta primers. Only in-frame clones appear in the TCRdb table, and some are missing; sequencing was by immunoSEQ multiplex PCR. The sample yields roughly 180,000 clones, around three quarters seen once. The sample taken for sequencing was PBMCs. The receptors derive from a young woman in good health and CMV-seropositive.

The V call is TRBV6-5, the J call TRBJ2-7; weak D call: TRBD2 (5 bases). Germline assignment: CDR1 MNHEY and CDR2 SVGAGI. The CDR3 runs 13 residues. V gave up 2 bases and J gave up 1 base, with 6 bases separating them. As DNA, the CDR3 is TGTGCCAGCAGTTACGGCGGGTCCTACGAGCAGTACTTC. This codes for CASSYGGSYEQYF.

V gene TRBV4-1 combines with J gene TRBJ1-5; no reliable D call. The CDR3 totals 17 residues. V shed 2 bases and J shed 2 bases, with 16 bases lying between them. CDR1 is MGHRA, CDR2 YSYEKL, per germline. The CDR3 loop is CASSQPHGERGNQPQHF. The CDR3 nucleotides read TGCGCCAGCAGCCAACCCCACGGGGAAAGGGGCAATCAGCCCCAGCATTTT.

J is TRBJ2-6 and V is TRBV11-2, with D possibly being TRBD2 (6 bases). With 8 bases removed from V and 2 bases from J, the gap between germline ends came to 10 bases. Germline-derived CDR1 and CDR2 are SGHAT and FQNNGV. CDR3 length: 14 amino acids. This CDR3 reads CASQSGAGANVLTF. CDR3 in DNA: TGTGCCAGCCAATCGGGGGCTGGGGCCAACGTCCTGACTTTC.

The V call is TRBV7-6, the J call TRBJ2-5; TRBD2 might be the D (5 bases). CDR1 is SGHVS, CDR2 FNYEAQ, per germline. The CDR3 runs 14 residues. V was pared by 2 bases and J by 2 bases, with 9 bases between. The CDR3 DNA follows: TGTGCCAGCAGCTTAACCACGGGGCAAGAGACCCAGTACTTC. Amino acid sequence: CASSLTTGQETQYF.

The chain is built from TRBV4-1 and TRBJ2-7; 7 nucleotides align to TRBD1. CDR1 MGHRA and CDR2 YSYEKL come from the germline V gene. V lost 5 bases to trimming and J lost 0 bases; unmatched junction nucleotides: 10. The CDR3 runs 16 residues. CDR3 sequence: CASSDTSGTDSYEQYF. CDR3 sequence (DNA): TGCGCCAGCAGCGACACCTCCGGGACAGACTCCTACGAGCAGTACTTC.

The CDR3 loop is CASSAGTSGFYEQYF. CDR3 coding DNA: TGTGCCAGCAGTGCCGGGACTAGCGGTTTCTACGAGCAGTACTTC. V is TRBV27 and J is TRBJ2-7; 11 positions agree with TRBD2. J was trimmed by 3 bases and V by 5 bases; bases with no gene match: 6. Germline CDR1 is MNHEY and CDR2 is SMNVEV (reference sequence). The CDR3 runs 15 residues.

The chain has TRBV27 and TRBJ2-5; TRBD2 matches at 8 bases. The J call may be faulty, since TRBJ2-7 better matches the DNA end. Germline assignment: CDR1 MNHEY and CDR2 SMNVEV (reference sequence). CDR3 size: 13 residues. CDR3 sequence: CASSSGTSYEQYF. The CDR3 coding sequence is TGTGCCAGCAGTTCGGGGACTAGCTACGAGCAGTACTTC.

This rearrangement joins TRBV5-1 to TRBJ2-2, with 13 bases fitting TRBD2. The J segment lost 5 bases and the V segment lost 0 bases, leaving 7 bases of the junction unmatched. This CDR3 comprises 18 residues. CDR1 SGHRS and CDR2 YFSETQ come from the germline V gene. This CDR3 reads CASSLDWTSGGRTGELFF. The CDR3 DNA is TGCGCCAGCAGCTTGGATTGGACTAGCGGGGGACGGACCGGGGAGCTGTTTTTT.

The chain couples TRBV5-1 to TRBJ2-7; D perhaps matches TRBD1 (5 bases). Trimming took off 5 bases at V and 7 bases at J, with 22 bases between the two ends. This CDR3 spans 15 amino acids. CDR1 and CDR2 from the germline V gene are SGHRS and YFSETQ. The CDR3, as DNA: TGCGCCAGCAGTCCCGCCCCCAGGGCCTTGAGAGAGCAGTACTTC. Amino acids: CASSPAPRALREQYF.